A selection of T cell receptor beta chains follows, all from one sample in a study of cytotoxic CD8 clonotypes in ibrutinib-treated CLL. Method: immunoSEQ multiplex PCR; TCRdb's copy keeps in-frame clones and lacks some. The data show over 70,000 clones, about four fifths seen once. The sequencing used PBMCs, collected after 12 months of ibrutinib treatment. Receptor source: a human donor with chronic lymphocytic leukemia. The CDR3 runs from the conserved cysteine through the conserved F or W. A D gene is named only where the DNA matches it firmly. Part of the rows lack a size; the others show once, few, many or a class for expanded clones.

j_call clone_size v_call d_call cdr3_aa cdr3_nt
TRBJ2-1 NA TRBV19 NA CASSIGAYNEQFF TGTGCCAGTAGTATAGGGGCGTACAATGAGCAGTTCTTC
TRBJ2-7 NA TRBV6-5 TRBD1 CASSGTEFYEQYF TGTGCCAGCAGTGGGACAGAATTCTACGAGCAGTACTTC
TRBJ2-3 NA TRBV30 TRBD2 CAWTLGGTSDTQYF TGTGCCTGGACCTTGGGGGGGACCTCGGATACACAGTATTTT
TRBJ2-1 NA TRBV2 TRBD2 CASSPRTSSVNEQFF TGTGCCAGCAGTCCCCGGACTAGCAGTGTTAATGAGCAGTTCTTC
TRBJ1-4 NA TRBV30 NA CAWSPVGGYEKLFF TGTGCCTGGAGTCCCGTCGGTGGGTATGAAAAACTGTTTTTT
TRBJ2-5 many TRBV7-9 NA CASSQEQETQYF TGTGCCAGCAGCCAGGAGCAAGAGACCCAGTACTTC
TRBJ1-2 few TRBV27 NA CASTPGDDYGYTF TGTGCCAGCACCCCAGGGGACGACTATGGCTACACCTTC
TRBJ2-7 NA TRBV10-3 NA CAIGRGVSYEQYF TGTGCCATCGGGCGGGGAGTCTCCTACGAGCAGTACTTC
TRBJ2-2 few TRBV6-4 NA CASSRSGTTGELFF TGTGCCAGCAGCCGTAGCGGTACCACCGGGGAGCTGTTTTTT
TRBJ1-2 NA TRBV6-5 NA CASSRDTAAFFHF TGTGCCAGCAGCCGCGACACGGCGGCCTTTTTCCACTTC